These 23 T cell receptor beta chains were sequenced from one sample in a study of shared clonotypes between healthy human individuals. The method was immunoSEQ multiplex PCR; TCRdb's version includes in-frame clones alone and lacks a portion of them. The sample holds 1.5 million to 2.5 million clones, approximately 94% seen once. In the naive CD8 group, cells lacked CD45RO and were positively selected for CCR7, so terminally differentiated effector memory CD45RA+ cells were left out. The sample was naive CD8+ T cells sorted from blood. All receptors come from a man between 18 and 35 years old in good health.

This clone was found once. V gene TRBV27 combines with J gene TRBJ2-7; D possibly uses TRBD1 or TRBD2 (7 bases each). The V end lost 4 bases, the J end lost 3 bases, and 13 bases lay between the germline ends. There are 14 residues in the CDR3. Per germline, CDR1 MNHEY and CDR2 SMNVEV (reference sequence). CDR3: CASSWGGQSYEQYF. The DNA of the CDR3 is TGTGCCAGCAGTTGGGGGGGACAGAGCTACGAGCAGTACTTC.

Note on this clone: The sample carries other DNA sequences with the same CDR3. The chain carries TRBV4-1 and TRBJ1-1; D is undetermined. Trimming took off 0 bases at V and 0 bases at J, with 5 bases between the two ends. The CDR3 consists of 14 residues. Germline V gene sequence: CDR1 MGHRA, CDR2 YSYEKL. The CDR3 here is CASSQEGLNTEAFF. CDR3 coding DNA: TGCGCCAGCAGCCAAGAGGGGTTGAACACTGAAGCTTTCTTT.

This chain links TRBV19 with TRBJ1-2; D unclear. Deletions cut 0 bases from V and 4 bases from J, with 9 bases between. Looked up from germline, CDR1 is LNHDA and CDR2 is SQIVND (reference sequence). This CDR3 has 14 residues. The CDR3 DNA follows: TGTGCCAGTAGTATAGACCCCGAAGTCTATGGCTACACCTTC. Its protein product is CASSIDPEVYGYTF.

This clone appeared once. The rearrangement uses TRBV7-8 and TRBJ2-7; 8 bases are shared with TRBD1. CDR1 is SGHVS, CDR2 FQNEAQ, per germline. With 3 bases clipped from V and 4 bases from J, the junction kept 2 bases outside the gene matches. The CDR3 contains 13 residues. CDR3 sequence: CASSFGTGYEQYF. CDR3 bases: TGTGCCAGCAGCTTCGGGACAGGTTACGAGCAGTACTTC.

The chain's CDR3 is CASSLYLNYEQYF. In nucleotides, the CDR3 is TGTGCCAGCAGCTTATACTTAAACTACGAGCAGTACTTC. The chain couples TRBV11-3 to TRBJ2-7; D gene unclear. This CDR3 is built from 13 residues. Germline-derived CDR1 and CDR2 are SGHNT and YENEEA. The germline V and J ends were trimmed by 2 bases and 3 bases, with 8 bases remaining between them.

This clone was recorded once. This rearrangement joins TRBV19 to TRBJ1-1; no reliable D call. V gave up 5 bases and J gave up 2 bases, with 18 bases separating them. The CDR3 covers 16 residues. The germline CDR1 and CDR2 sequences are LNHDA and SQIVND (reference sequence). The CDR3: CASSDARENANTEAFF. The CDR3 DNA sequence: TGTGCCAGTAGTGATGCCCGGGAGAACGCCAACACTGAAGCTTTCTTT.

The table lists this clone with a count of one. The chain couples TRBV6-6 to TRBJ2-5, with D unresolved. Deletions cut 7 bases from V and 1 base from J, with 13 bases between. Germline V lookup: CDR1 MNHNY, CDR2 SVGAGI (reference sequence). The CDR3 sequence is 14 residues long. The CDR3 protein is CASTLGLVQETQYF. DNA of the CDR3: TGTGCCAGCACCCTAGGTTTAGTCCAAGAGACCCAGTACTTC.

For the CDR3, the DNA is TGTGCCAGCAGCTCGCTAGCGGGGAGGGGGGATACGCAGTATTTT. Translated: CASSSLAGRGDTQYF. The chain recombines TRBV7-8 with TRBJ2-3, with 9 bases aligning to TRBD2. The CDR3 has 15 amino acids. The V gene end was trimmed by 4 bases and the J gene end by 6 bases; junction bases not matched to a gene: 8. Per the germline V gene, CDR1 is SGHVS and CDR2 is FQNEAQ. Filled out from reference TRBV7-8 and TRBJ2-3, the complete variable domain reads GAGVSQSPRYKVAKRGQDVALRCDPISGHVSLFWYQQALGQGPEFLTYFQNEAQLDKSGLPSDRFFAERPEGSVSTLKIQRTQQEDSAVYLCASSSLAGRGDTQYFGPGTRLTVL.

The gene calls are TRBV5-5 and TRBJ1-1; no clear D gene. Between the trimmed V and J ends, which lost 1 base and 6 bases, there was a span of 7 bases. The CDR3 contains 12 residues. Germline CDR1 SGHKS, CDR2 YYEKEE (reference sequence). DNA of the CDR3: TGTGCCAGCAGCTTGCGGCAGGCTGAAGCTTTCTTT. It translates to CASSLRQAEAFF.

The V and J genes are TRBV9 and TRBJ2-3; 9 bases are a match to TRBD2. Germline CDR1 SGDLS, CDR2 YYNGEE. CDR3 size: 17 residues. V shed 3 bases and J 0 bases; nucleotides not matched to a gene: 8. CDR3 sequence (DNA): TGTGCCAGCAGCGGGGGATATAGCGGGGGTAGCACAGATACGCAGTATTTT. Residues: CASSGGYSGGSTDTQYF.

DNA for the CDR3: TGTGCCAGCAGCTTCTACAGGGGGACCGGGGAGCTGTTTTTT. Encoded protein: CASSFYRGTGELFF. V usage is TRBV4-2 and J usage is TRBJ2-2, with 8 positions matching TRBD1. The CDR3 has 14 amino acids. After removal of 5 bases from V and 5 bases from J, the junction contained 4 bases not matched to a gene. Germline V gene lookup returns CDR1 LGHNA and CDR2 YNFKEQ.

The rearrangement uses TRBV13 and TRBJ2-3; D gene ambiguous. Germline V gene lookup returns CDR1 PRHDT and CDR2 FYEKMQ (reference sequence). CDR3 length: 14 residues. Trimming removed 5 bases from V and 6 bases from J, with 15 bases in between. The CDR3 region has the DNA TGTGCCAGCAGCACCCGGACGTTATCGGATACGCAGTATTTT. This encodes CASSTRTLSDTQYF. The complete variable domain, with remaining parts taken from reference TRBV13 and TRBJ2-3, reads AAGVIQSPRHLIKEKRETATLKCYPIPRHDTVYWYQQGPGQDPQFLISFYEKMQSDKGSIPDRFSAQQFSDYHSELNMSSLELGDSALYFCASSTRTLSDTQYFGPGTRLTVL.

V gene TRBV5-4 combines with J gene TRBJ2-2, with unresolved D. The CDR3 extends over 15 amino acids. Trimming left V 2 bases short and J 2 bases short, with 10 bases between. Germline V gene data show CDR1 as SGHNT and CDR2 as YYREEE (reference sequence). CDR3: CASSFGVLNTGELFF. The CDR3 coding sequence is TGTGCCAGCAGCTTCGGAGTACTTAACACCGGGGAGCTGTTTTTT.

This CDR3 is CASSLYYEQFF. The CDR3, as DNA: TGTGCCAGCAGCTTATATTATGAGCAGTTCTTC. V gene TRBV7-9 combines with J gene TRBJ2-1; D ambiguous. V dropped 2 bases and J dropped 8 bases, with 4 bases sitting between them. There are 11 residues in the CDR3. Germline values: CDR1 SEHNR, CDR2 FQNEAQ (reference sequence).

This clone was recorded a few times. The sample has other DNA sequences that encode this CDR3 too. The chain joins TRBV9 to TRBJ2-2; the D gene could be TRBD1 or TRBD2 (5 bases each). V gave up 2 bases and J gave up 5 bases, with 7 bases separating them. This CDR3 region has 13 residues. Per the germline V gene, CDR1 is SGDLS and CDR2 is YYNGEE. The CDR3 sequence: CASSVGGTGELFF. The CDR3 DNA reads TGTGCCAGCAGCGTTGGGGGAACCGGGGAGCTGTTTTTT.

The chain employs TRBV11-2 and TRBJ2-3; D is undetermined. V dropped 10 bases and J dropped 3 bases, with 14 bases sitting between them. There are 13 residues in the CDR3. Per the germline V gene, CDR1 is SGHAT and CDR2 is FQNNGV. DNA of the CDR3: TGTGCCACCGGACCCCGGCGGACAGATACGCAGTATTTT. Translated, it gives CATGPRRTDTQYF.

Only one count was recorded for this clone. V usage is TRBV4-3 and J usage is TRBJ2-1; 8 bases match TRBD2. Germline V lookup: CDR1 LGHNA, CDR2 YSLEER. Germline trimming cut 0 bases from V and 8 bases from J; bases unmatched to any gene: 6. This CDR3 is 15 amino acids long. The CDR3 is CASSQDSGTSYEQFF. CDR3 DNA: TGCGCCAGCAGCCAAGATTCCGGGACTAGTTATGAGCAGTTCTTC.

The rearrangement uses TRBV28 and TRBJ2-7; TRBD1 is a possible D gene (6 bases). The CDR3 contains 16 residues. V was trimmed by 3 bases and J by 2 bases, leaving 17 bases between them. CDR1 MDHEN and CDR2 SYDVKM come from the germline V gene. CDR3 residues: CASSFFGQGFPYEQYF. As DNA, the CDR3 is TGTGCCAGCAGTTTTTTCGGCCAGGGGTTTCCCTACGAGCAGTACTTC.

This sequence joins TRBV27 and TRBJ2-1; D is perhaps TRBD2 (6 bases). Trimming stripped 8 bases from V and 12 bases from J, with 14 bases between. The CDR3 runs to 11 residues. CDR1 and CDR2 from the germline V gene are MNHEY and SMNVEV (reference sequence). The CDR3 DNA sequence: TGTGCCAGCCTTGGGGGGATGCGGCAGTTCTTC. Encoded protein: CASLGGMRQFF.

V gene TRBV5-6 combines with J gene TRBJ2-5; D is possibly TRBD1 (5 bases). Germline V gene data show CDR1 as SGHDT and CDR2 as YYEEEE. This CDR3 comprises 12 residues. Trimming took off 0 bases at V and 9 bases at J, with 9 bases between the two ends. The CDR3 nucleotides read TGTGCCAGCAGCTTGGTACAGGCGGCCCAGTACTTC. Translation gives CASSLVQAAQYF.

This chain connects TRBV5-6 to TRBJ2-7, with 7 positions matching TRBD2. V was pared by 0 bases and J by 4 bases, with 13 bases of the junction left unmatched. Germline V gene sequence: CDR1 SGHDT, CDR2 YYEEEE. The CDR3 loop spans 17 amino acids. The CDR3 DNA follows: TGTGCCAGCAGCTTGGAGGCTAGCGGTCCCTCAGGATACGAGCAGTACTTC. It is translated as CASSLEASGPSGYEQYF.

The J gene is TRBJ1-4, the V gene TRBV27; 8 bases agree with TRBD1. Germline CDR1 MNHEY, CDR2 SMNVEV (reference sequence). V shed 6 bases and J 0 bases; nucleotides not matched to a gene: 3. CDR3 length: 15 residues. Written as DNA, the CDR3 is TGTGCCAGCAGGCAGGGGGCCGCAACTAATGAAAAACTGTTTTTT. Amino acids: CASRQGAATNEKLFF.

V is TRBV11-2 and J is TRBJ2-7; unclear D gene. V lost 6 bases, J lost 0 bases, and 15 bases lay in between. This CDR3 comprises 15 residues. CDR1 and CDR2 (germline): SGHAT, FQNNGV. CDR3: CASSSPWTVSYEQYF. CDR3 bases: TGTGCCAGCAGTTCACCCTGGACGGTCTCCTACGAGCAGTACTTC.